This T cell receptor (beta chain) was captured in a study of cytomegalovirus exposure and HLA in healthy donors. Study summary: Earlier results showed roughly 120 million unique TCR beta sequences derived from approximately 170 million T cells.

PCR employed 60 Vbeta and 13 Jbeta primers. Sequencing used immunoSEQ multiplex PCR; TCRdb keeps in-frame clones, though not all of them. Found here are over 120,000 clones, about 77% of them singletons; the top ten hold about 3.7%. Germline V gene lookup returns CDR1 GTSNPN and CDR2 SVGIG (reference sequence). V lost 2 bases and J 6 bases, leaving 11 bases between the germline ends. CDR3 length: 13 amino acids. The sequence derives from a male donor in good health and CMV-seronegative. V and J are TRBV30 and TRBJ2-4; D is unresolved. The sample consisted of PBMCs. The CDR3 spells CAWSHGQRNIQYF. CDR3 bases: TGTGCCTGGAGTCATGGCCAGCGAAACATTCAGTACTTC.